These T cell receptor beta chains were read from a single sample in a study of shared clonotypes between healthy human individuals. The assay was immunoSEQ multiplex PCR, and TCRdb's table has in-frame clones only and misses some. The sample shows roughly 850,000 clones, roughly 96% of them seen only once. The sequencing sample was made of naive CD8+ T cells sorted from blood. The receptors derive from a man aged 30 to 45 in good health. Both conserved end residues are part of each CDR3. The D gene is left open where the match is weak. Size is omitted from some rows. Given values are once, few, many or a class for expanded clones.

j_call: TRBJ2-1
clone_size: NA
v_call: TRBV28
d_call: NA
cdr3_length: 15
cdr3_aa: CASSRPGEGYNEQFF
cdr3_nt: TGTGCCAGCAGTCGACCCGGGGAAGGTTACAATGAGCAGTTCTTC

j_call: TRBJ1-5
clone_size: NA
v_call: TRBV10-2
d_call: TRBD1
cdr3_length: 14
cdr3_aa: CATSGTGGNQPQHF
cdr3_nt: TGCGCCACTTCCGGGACAGGGGGCAATCAGCCCCAGCATTTT

j_call: TRBJ1-3
clone_size: NA
v_call: TRBV28
d_call: NA
cdr3_length: 15
cdr3_aa: CASSSGDGSGNTIYF
cdr3_nt: TGTGCCAGCAGTTCAGGGGATGGCTCGGGAAACACCATATATTTT

j_call: TRBJ2-7
clone_size: NA
v_call: TRBV6-5
d_call: NA
cdr3_length: 10
cdr3_aa: CASGRWEQYF
cdr3_nt: TGTGCCAGCGGTAGATGGGAGCAGTACTTC

j_call: TRBJ2-1
clone_size: once
v_call: TRBV9
d_call: NA
cdr3_length: 15
cdr3_aa: CASSVGDNPYNEQFF
cdr3_nt: TGTGCCAGCAGCGTAGGAGACAACCCCTACAATGAGCAGTTCTTC

j_call: TRBJ2-7
clone_size: NA
v_call: TRBV28
d_call: NA
cdr3_length: 13
cdr3_aa: CASRPTVSYEQYF
cdr3_nt: TGTGCCAGCAGGCCTACAGTGAGCTACGAGCAGTACTTC

j_call: TRBJ2-5
clone_size: NA
v_call: TRBV18
d_call: TRBD2
cdr3_length: 13
cdr3_aa: CASSEREYKTQYF
cdr3_nt: TGTGCCAGCTCTGAGCGGGAGTATAAGACCCAGTACTTC

j_call: TRBJ2-1
clone_size: NA
v_call: TRBV7-9
d_call: NA
cdr3_length: 15
cdr3_aa: CASSLSGFSYNEQFF
cdr3_nt: TGTGCCAGCAGCTTATCAGGTTTTTCCTACAATGAGCAGTTCTTC

j_call: TRBJ2-1
clone_size: NA
v_call: TRBV7-9
d_call: NA
cdr3_length: 13
cdr3_aa: CASSPGTGSEQFF
cdr3_nt: TGTGCCAGCAGCCCAGGGACGGGCAGTGAGCAGTTCTTC

j_call: TRBJ2-1
clone_size: NA
v_call: TRBV30
d_call: NA
cdr3_length: 11
cdr3_aa: CAWSKGNEQFF
cdr3_nt: TGTGCCTGGAGTAAGGGGAATGAGCAGTTCTTC

j_call: TRBJ2-1
clone_size: NA
v_call: TRBV29-1
d_call: NA
cdr3_length: 13
cdr3_aa: CSVDSPFYNEQFF
cdr3_nt: TGCAGCGTCGACAGCCCGTTCTACAATGAGCAGTTCTTC

j_call: TRBJ2-5
clone_size: NA
v_call: TRBV9
d_call: TRBD2
cdr3_length: 11
cdr3_aa: CASSRGGTQYF
cdr3_nt: TGTGCCAGCAGCCGCGGGGGGACCCAGTACTTC

j_call: TRBJ2-7
clone_size: NA
v_call: TRBV28
d_call: TRBD1
cdr3_length: 14
cdr3_aa: CASRRQGESYEQYF
cdr3_nt: TGTGCCAGCAGGCGACAGGGGGAATCCTACGAGCAGTACTTC

j_call: TRBJ1-5
clone_size: NA
v_call: TRBV25-1
d_call: TRBD1
cdr3_length: 16
cdr3_aa: CASSETGVEGNQPQHF
cdr3_nt: TGTGCCAGCAGTGAAACAGGGGTAGAGGGCAATCAGCCCCAGCATTTT

j_call: TRBJ2-1
clone_size: NA
v_call: TRBV7-9
d_call: TRBD2
cdr3_length: 16
cdr3_aa: CASSLVGTSGNRPQFF
cdr3_nt: TGTGCCAGCAGCTTAGTAGGGACTAGCGGGAACCGACCTCAGTTCTTC

j_call: TRBJ2-6
clone_size: NA
v_call: TRBV27
d_call: TRBD1
cdr3_length: 17
cdr3_aa: CASSWDSHPSGANVLTF
cdr3_nt: TGTGCCAGCAGTTGGGACAGCCATCCCTCTGGGGCCAACGTCCTGACTTTC

j_call: TRBJ2-3
clone_size: NA
v_call: TRBV5-6
d_call: NA
cdr3_length: 14
cdr3_aa: CASSLGTRTDTQYF
cdr3_nt: TGTGCCAGCAGCCTCGGGACTCGCACAGATACGCAGTATTTT

j_call: TRBJ2-2
clone_size: NA
v_call: TRBV30
d_call: NA
cdr3_length: 14
cdr3_aa: CAWSGGLSTGELFF
cdr3_nt: TGTGCCTGGAGCGGTGGGCTGAGCACCGGGGAGCTGTTTTTT

j_call: TRBJ2-1
clone_size: NA
v_call: TRBV9
d_call: NA
cdr3_length: 14
cdr3_aa: CASSVGGRTNEQFF
cdr3_nt: TGTGCCAGCAGCGTAGGGGGCAGGACCAATGAGCAGTTCTTC

j_call: TRBJ2-7
clone_size: NA
v_call: TRBV2
d_call: TRBD1
cdr3_length: 15
cdr3_aa: CASSEAPGQGYEQYF
cdr3_nt: TGTGCCAGCAGTGAAGCGCCGGGACAGGGCTACGAGCAGTACTTC

j_call: TRBJ2-1
clone_size: NA
v_call: TRBV21-1
d_call: NA
cdr3_length: 13
cdr3_aa: CASSKRGGNEQFF
cdr3_nt: TGTGCCAGCAGCAAAAGGGGGGGCAATGAGCAGTTCTTC

j_call: TRBJ2-5
clone_size: once
v_call: TRBV7-9
d_call: NA
cdr3_length: 14
cdr3_aa: CASSLEQFAETQYF
cdr3_nt: TGTGCCAGCAGCTTAGAGCAGTTCGCCGAGACCCAGTACTTC

j_call: TRBJ2-7
clone_size: NA
v_call: TRBV5-5
d_call: NA
cdr3_length: 15
cdr3_aa: CASSLGGRSTYEQYF
cdr3_nt: TGTGCCAGCAGCTTGGGAGGGAGGTCGACCTACGAGCAGTACTTC

j_call: TRBJ1-2
clone_size: NA
v_call: TRBV9
d_call: TRBD1
cdr3_length: 15
cdr3_aa: CASSGGSGTDYGYTF
cdr3_nt: TGTGCCAGCAGCGGTGGATCCGGGACAGACTATGGCTACACCTTC

j_call: TRBJ2-2
clone_size: NA
v_call: TRBV2
d_call: NA
cdr3_length: 18
cdr3_aa: CASSVVQGVWENTGELFF
cdr3_nt: TGTGCCAGCAGTGTGGTACAGGGCGTTTGGGAGAACACCGGGGAGCTGTTTTTT

j_call: TRBJ2-5
clone_size: NA
v_call: TRBV7-8
d_call: NA
cdr3_length: 13
cdr3_aa: CASSRTVQETQYF
cdr3_nt: TGTGCCAGCAGCCGGACAGTCCAAGAGACCCAGTACTTC

j_call: TRBJ2-7
clone_size: NA
v_call: TRBV4-1
d_call: TRBD2
cdr3_length: 18
cdr3_aa: CASSQGGRALAGDYEQYF
cdr3_nt: TGCGCCAGCAGCCAAGGGGGCCGGGCCCTAGCGGGAGACTACGAGCAGTACTTC

j_call: TRBJ1-1
clone_size: NA
v_call: TRBV29-1
d_call: NA
cdr3_length: 13
cdr3_aa: CSTRVRMNTEAFF
cdr3_nt: TGCAGCACCCGGGTTAGGATGAACACTGAAGCTTTCTTT

j_call: TRBJ2-1
clone_size: NA
v_call: TRBV9
d_call: TRBD2
cdr3_length: 16
cdr3_aa: CASSAGTSRDYNEQFF
cdr3_nt: TGTGCCAGCAGCGCTGGGACTAGTAGGGATTACAATGAGCAGTTCTTC

j_call: TRBJ2-2
clone_size: NA
v_call: TRBV6-5
d_call: TRBD1
cdr3_length: 14
cdr3_aa: CASTGGLNTGELFF
cdr3_nt: TGTGCCAGCACAGGGGGTCTTAACACCGGGGAGCTGTTTTTT

j_call: TRBJ1-5
clone_size: NA
v_call: TRBV4-2
d_call: NA
cdr3_length: 15
cdr3_aa: CASSHERGSNQPQHF
cdr3_nt: TGTGCCAGCAGCCACGAAAGGGGTAGCAATCAGCCCCAGCATTTT

j_call: TRBJ2-3
clone_size: NA
v_call: TRBV7-9
d_call: NA
cdr3_length: 13
cdr3_aa: CASSFASTDTQYF
cdr3_nt: TGTGCCAGCAGCTTCGCTAGCACAGATACGCAGTATTTT

j_call: TRBJ1-1
clone_size: NA
v_call: TRBV13
d_call: NA
cdr3_length: 14
cdr3_aa: CASSFPTVGLEAFF
cdr3_nt: TGTGCCAGCAGCTTCCCGACGGTGGGCCTTGAAGCTTTCTTT

j_call: TRBJ1-2
clone_size: NA
v_call: TRBV14
d_call: NA
cdr3_length: 11
cdr3_aa: CASSQDGASCF
cdr3_nt: TGTGCCAGCAGCCAAGACGGCGCCTCCTGCTTC

j_call: TRBJ2-1
clone_size: NA
v_call: TRBV15
d_call: NA
cdr3_length: 12
cdr3_aa: CATSSLAREQFF
cdr3_nt: TGTGCCACCAGCAGCCTAGCACGTGAGCAGTTCTTC

j_call: TRBJ2-3
clone_size: NA
v_call: TRBV5-4
d_call: TRBD1
cdr3_length: 13
cdr3_aa: CASFRDRDFTQYF
cdr3_nt: TGTGCCAGCTTCCGGGACAGGGATTTTACGCAGTATTTT

j_call: TRBJ2-7
clone_size: NA
v_call: TRBV5-4
d_call: NA
cdr3_length: 15
cdr3_aa: CASSLENAIAYEQYF
cdr3_nt: TGTGCCAGCAGCTTGGAGAATGCGATAGCCTACGAGCAGTACTTC

j_call: TRBJ2-7
clone_size: NA
v_call: TRBV28
d_call: TRBD1
cdr3_length: 14
cdr3_aa: CASSHAGGEYEQYF
cdr3_nt: TGTGCCAGCAGCCACGCAGGGGGAGAGTACGAGCAGTACTTC

j_call: TRBJ2-3
clone_size: NA
v_call: TRBV15
d_call: TRBD2
cdr3_length: 16
cdr3_aa: CATSRELAGGWDTQYF
cdr3_nt: TGTGCCACCAGCAGAGAATTAGCGGGAGGGTGGGATACGCAGTATTTT

j_call: TRBJ1-1
clone_size: NA
v_call: TRBV18
d_call: TRBD1
cdr3_length: 19
cdr3_aa: CASSPDYRPGTGGKTEAFF
cdr3_nt: TGTGCCAGCTCACCAGATTATCGTCCCGGGACAGGGGGGAAGACTGAAGCTTTCTTT